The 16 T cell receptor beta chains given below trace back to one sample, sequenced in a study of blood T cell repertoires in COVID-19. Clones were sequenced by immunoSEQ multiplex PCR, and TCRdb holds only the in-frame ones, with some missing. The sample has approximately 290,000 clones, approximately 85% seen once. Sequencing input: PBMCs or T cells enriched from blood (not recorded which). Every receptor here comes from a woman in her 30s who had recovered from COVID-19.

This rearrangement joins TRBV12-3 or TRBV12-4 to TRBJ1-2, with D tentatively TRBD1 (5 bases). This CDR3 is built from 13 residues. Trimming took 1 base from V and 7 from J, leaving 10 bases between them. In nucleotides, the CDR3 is TGTGCCAGCAGTTTAGGGGGCAGCTTTGGCTACACCTTC. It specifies CASSLGGSFGYTF.

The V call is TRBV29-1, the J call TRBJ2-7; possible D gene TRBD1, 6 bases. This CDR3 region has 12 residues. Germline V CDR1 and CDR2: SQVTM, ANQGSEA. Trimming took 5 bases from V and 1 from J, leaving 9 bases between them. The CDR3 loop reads CSVSTGSYEQYF. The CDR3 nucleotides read TGCAGCGTTTCGACAGGATCCTACGAGCAGTACTTC.

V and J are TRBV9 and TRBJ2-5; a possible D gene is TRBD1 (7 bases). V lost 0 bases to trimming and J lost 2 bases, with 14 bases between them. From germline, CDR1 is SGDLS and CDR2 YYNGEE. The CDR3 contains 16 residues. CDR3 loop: CASSVARAGGQETQYF. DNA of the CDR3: TGTGCCAGCAGCGTAGCTCGGGCAGGGGGGCAAGAGACCCAGTACTTC.

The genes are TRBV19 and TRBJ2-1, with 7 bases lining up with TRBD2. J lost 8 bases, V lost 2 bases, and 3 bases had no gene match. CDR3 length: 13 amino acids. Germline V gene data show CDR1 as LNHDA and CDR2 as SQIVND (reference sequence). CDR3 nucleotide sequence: TGTGCCAGTAGTATAACGGGGGGTTATGAGCAGTTCTTC. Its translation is CASSITGGYEQFF.

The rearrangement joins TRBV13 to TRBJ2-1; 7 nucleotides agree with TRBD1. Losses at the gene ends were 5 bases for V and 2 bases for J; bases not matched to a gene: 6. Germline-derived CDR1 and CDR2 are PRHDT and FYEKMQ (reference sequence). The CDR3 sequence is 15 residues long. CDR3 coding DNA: TGTGCCAGCAGCGATCAGGGGGTGGCCTACAATGAGCAGTTCTTC. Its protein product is CASSDQGVAYNEQFF.

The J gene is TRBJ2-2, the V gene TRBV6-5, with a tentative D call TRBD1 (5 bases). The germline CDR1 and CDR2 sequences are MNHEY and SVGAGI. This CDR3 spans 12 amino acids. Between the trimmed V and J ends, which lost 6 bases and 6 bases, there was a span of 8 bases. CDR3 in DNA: TGTGCCAGCAGGGCCAGGGCCGGGGAGCTGTTTTTT. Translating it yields CASRARAGELFF.

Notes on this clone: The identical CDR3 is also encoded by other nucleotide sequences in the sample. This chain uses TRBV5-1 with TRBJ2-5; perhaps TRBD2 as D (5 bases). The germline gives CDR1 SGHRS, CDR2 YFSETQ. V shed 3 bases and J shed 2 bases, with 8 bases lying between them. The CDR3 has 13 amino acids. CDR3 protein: CASSYRGQETQYF. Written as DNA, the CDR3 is TGCGCCAGCAGCTACCGAGGGCAAGAGACCCAGTACTTC.

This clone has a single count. CDR3 coding DNA: TGTGCCAGCACAAGAACAGGGACAAGGGTTTCACCCCTCCACTTT. It translates to CASTRTGTRVSPLHF. The V gene is TRBV2, the J gene TRBJ1-6; a possible D gene is TRBD1 (6 bases). This CDR3 contains 15 residues. Trimming removed 7 bases from V and 9 bases from J, with 19 bases in between. Germline V gene lookup returns CDR1 SNHLY and CDR2 FYNNEI.

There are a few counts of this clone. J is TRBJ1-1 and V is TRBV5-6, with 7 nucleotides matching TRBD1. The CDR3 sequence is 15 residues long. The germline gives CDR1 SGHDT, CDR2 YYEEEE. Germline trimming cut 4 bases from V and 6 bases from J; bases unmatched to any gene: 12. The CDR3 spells CASSPRQGRIAEAFF. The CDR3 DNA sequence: TGTGCCAGCAGCCCTCGACAGGGAAGGATCGCTGAAGCTTTCTTT.

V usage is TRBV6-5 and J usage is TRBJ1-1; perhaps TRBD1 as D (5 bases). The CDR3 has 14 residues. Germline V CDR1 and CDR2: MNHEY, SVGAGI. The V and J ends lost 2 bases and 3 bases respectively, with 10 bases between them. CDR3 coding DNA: TGTGCCAGCAGTTACCAGGGATTGGACACTGAAGCTTTCTTT. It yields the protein CASSYQGLDTEAFF.

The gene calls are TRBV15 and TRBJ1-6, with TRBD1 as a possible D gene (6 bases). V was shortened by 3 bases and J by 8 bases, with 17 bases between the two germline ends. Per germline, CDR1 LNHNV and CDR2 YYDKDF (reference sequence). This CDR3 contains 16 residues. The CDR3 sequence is CATSRNTGNRDSPLHF. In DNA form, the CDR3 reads TGTGCCACCAGCAGGAACACAGGGAATAGGGATTCACCCCTCCACTTT.

CDR3 DNA: TGTGCCAGCAGTTTACTTGATCGAGGCGGGGAGCTGTTTTTT. Residues: CASSLLDRGGELFF. The rearrangement links TRBV27 to TRBJ2-2; D unclear. The V gene lost 2 bases and the J gene lost 7 bases, with 11 bases spanning the gap. The CDR3 has 14 residues. Germline V CDR1 and CDR2: MNHEY, SMNVEV (reference sequence).

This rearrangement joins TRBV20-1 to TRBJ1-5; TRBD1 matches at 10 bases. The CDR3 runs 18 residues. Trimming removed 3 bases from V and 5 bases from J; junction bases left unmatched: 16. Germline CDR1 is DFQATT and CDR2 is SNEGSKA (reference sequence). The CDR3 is CSASNRDRGLPLHQPQHF. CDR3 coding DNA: TGCAGTGCTAGTAACCGGGACAGGGGACTCCCTTTGCATCAGCCCCAGCATTTT.

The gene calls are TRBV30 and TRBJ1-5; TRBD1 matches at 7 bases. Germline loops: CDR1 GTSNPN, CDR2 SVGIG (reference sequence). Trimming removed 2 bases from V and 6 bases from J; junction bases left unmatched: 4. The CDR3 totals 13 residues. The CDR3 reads CAWSKQGSQPQHF. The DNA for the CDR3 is TGTGCCTGGAGTAAACAGGGGTCTCAGCCCCAGCATTTT.

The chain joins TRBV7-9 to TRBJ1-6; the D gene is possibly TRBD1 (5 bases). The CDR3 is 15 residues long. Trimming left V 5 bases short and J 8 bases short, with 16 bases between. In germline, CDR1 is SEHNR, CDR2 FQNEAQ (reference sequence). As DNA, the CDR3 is TGTGCCAGCAGCACAGAGGGACTTCGGGATTCACCCCTCCACTTT. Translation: CASSTEGLRDSPLHF.

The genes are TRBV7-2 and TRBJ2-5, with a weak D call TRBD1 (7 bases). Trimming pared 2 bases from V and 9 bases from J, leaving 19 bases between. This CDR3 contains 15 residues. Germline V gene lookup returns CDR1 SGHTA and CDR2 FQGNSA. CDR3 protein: CASSLMSSAQGAQYF. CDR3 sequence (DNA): TGTGCCAGCAGCTTAATGTCTAGCGCCCAGGGGGCCCAGTACTTC. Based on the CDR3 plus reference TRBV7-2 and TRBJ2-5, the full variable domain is GAGVSQSPSNKVTEKGKDVELRCDPISGHTALYWYRQSLGQGLEFLIYFQGNSAPDKSGLPSDRFSAERTGGSVSTLTIQRTQQEDSAVYLCASSLMSSAQGAQYFGPGTRLLVL.